The 21 T cell receptor beta chains listed next were all sequenced from one sample in a study of shared clonotypes between healthy human individuals. Naive CD8 populations comprised CD45RO-negative cells positively selected for CCR7, excluding terminally differentiated effector memory CD45RA+ cells. Assay used: immunoSEQ multiplex PCR; TCRdb lists only in-frame clones, some missing. The sample consists of about 1.9 million clones, around 95% of them appearing once. The sample comprised naive CD8+ T cells from PBMCs. These receptors all stem from a man between 18 and 29 years old in good health. Some clones in this sample may be carry-over from other donors' samples.

This chain connects TRBV25-1 to TRBJ2-3; TRBD1 or TRBD2 may be the D gene (7 bases each). Trimming shortened V by 2 bases and J by 4 bases, and 22 bases separated the two germline ends. The CDR3 loop spans 18 amino acids. CDR1 and CDR2 (germline): MGHDK, SYGVNS. CDR3 loop: CASSETVRGRGPPDTQYF. The CDR3 DNA reads as TGTGCCAGCAGTGAAACTGTGAGGGGGAGGGGGCCGCCAGATACGCAGTATTTT.

In the case of this clone: Other DNA sequences from this sample encode an identical CDR3 as well. This chain links TRBV29-1 with TRBJ2-1; 13 bases agree with TRBD2. The CDR3 is made up of 16 amino acids. The germline V gene encodes CDR1 SQVTM and CDR2 ANQGSEA. V was clipped by 4 bases and J by 0 bases; unmatched bases: 3. The CDR3 is CSVVGLAGVSYNEQFF. The DNA of the CDR3 is TGCAGCGTTGTCGGACTAGCGGGAGTCTCCTACAATGAGCAGTTCTTC.

V is TRBV6-5 and J is TRBJ1-1; a possible D gene is TRBD1 (5 bases). V was clipped by 6 bases and J by 1 base, with 12 bases between them. The CDR3 runs to 14 residues. Germline V gene sequence: CDR1 MNHEY, CDR2 SVGAGI. CDR3 residues: CASRPGLENTEAFF. Written as DNA, the CDR3 is TGTGCCAGCAGGCCGGGACTTGAGAACACTGAAGCTTTCTTT.

This clone has just one count. The rearrangement links TRBV9 to TRBJ2-5, with D possibly TRBD2 on 5 matching bases. In germline, CDR1 is SGDLS, CDR2 YYNGEE. This CDR3 is built from 14 residues. Deletions cut 7 bases from V and 0 bases from J, with 13 bases between. The CDR3 sequence: CASSPGEYQETQYF. CDR3 nucleotide sequence: TGTGCCAGCTCACCCGGGGAGTACCAAGAGACCCAGTACTTC.

The V call is TRBV28, the J call TRBJ2-7; tentatively, D is TRBD1 (5 bases). V lost 3 bases and J 6 bases, leaving 9 bases between the germline ends. The CDR3 runs 12 residues. The germline gives CDR1 MDHEN, CDR2 SYDVKM. The CDR3 sequence: CASSFRALEQYF. DNA of the CDR3: TGTGCCAGCAGTTTCAGGGCCCTCGAGCAGTACTTC.

V usage is TRBV4-3 and J usage is TRBJ2-1, with D uncertain. V was shortened by 3 bases and J by 0 bases, with 24 bases between the two germline ends. The CDR3 extends over 20 amino acids. CDR1 LGHNA and CDR2 YSLEER come from the germline V gene. For the CDR3, the DNA is TGCGCCAGCAGCCACCCGGGCTTAAGAGTTGGGGAACCCTCCTACAATGAGCAGTTCTTC. Translation gives CASSHPGLRVGEPSYNEQFF.

The rearrangement uses TRBV27 and TRBJ1-1; unclear D gene. Germline CDR1 and CDR2: MNHEY and SMNVEV (reference sequence). The CDR3 consists of 12 residues. The V end was cut by 4 bases, the J end by 11 bases, with 14 bases between. The CDR3 DNA reads TGTGCCAGCAGTTCCACGGCTGAGGAGGCTTTCTTT. Translating gives CASSSTAEEAFF.

The chain carries TRBV7-9 and TRBJ1-4; D is unclear. Trimming removed 6 bases from V and 7 bases from J, with 9 bases in between. CDR3 length: 12 amino acids. Germline V gives CDR1 SEHNR, CDR2 FQNEAQ (reference sequence). The CDR3 DNA is TGTGCCAGCAGATTTGAGGGTGAAAAACTGTTTTTT. Amino acids: CASRFEGEKLFF. Supplemented by reference TRBV7-9 and TRBJ1-4, the full variable domain reads DTGVSQNPRHKITKRGQNVTFRCDPISEHNRLYWYRQTLGQGPEFLTYFQNEAQLEKSRLLSDRFSAERPKGSFSTLEIQRTEQGDSAMYLCASRFEGEKLFFGSGTQLSVL.

The V gene is TRBV10-3, the J gene TRBJ2-7, with 8 bases fitting TRBD1. This CDR3 is built from 14 residues. Germline V gene sequence: CDR1 ENHRY, CDR2 SYGVKD. J gave up 5 bases and V 3 bases, and 6 bases lay outside the gene matches. The CDR3 DNA reads as TGTGCCATCAGTGAACCGGACAGGGCCCACGAGCAGTACTTC. Residues: CAISEPDRAHEQYF.

The chain recombines TRBV5-5 with TRBJ2-2; D not certain. Germline CDR1 and CDR2: SGHKS and YYEKEE (reference sequence). CDR3 length equals 12 residues. V lost 2 bases and J lost 6, with 5 bases in between. The CDR3 sequence is CASSFGSGELFF. CDR3 nucleotide sequence: TGTGCCAGCAGCTTTGGGTCCGGGGAGCTGTTTTTT.

The genes are TRBV12-5 and TRBJ1-1, with TRBD1 matching 7 bases. The CDR3 has 17 amino acids. The germline V gene encodes CDR1 LGHNT and CDR2 FRNRAP. V lost 0 bases and J lost 0; bases outside the gene matches: 7. The CDR3 region is CASGLVLPTGLNTEAFF. DNA for the CDR3: TGTGCTAGTGGTTTGGTACTCCCGACAGGGTTGAACACTGAAGCTTTCTTT.

This chain uses TRBV15 with TRBJ2-7, with 8 bases lining up with TRBD1. Germline CDR1 is LNHNV and CDR2 is YYDKDF (reference sequence). Unmatched junction bases numbered 9, after V lost 8 bases and J lost 3 bases. CDR3 length: 14 residues. The CDR3, as DNA: TGTGCCACCCTCCCAGGGGGCGAATTCTACGAGCAGTACTTC. Its translation is CATLPGGEFYEQYF.

The chain carries TRBV4-1 and TRBJ2-2; TRBD1 aligns across 9 bases. Germline CDR1 reads MGHRA; CDR2 reads YSYEKL. V was pared by 4 bases and J by 7 bases, with 7 bases of the junction left unmatched. This CDR3 region has 15 residues. The CDR3 bases are TGCGCCAGCAGCCGAGGAACAGGGGGCAACGGGGAGCTGTTTTTT. Amino acid sequence: CASSRGTGGNGELFF.

The chain combines TRBV19 with TRBJ2-7, with D perhaps TRBD2 (5 bases). The CDR3 has 17 residues. In germline, CDR1 is LNHDA, CDR2 SQIVND (reference sequence). Trimming cost V 0 bases and J 5 bases, with 20 bases left between them. CDR3 coding DNA: TGTGCCAGTAGTATAGATCTTAGGAGAGGGTCGCGGCACGAGCAGTACTTC. Protein sequence: CASSIDLRRGSRHEQYF.

The gene calls are TRBV6-1 and TRBJ1-1; 9 nucleotides match TRBD1. The CDR3 sequence is 13 residues long. The V segment lost 7 bases and the J segment 5 bases; nucleotides outside the gene matches: 5. Germline CDR1 is MNHNS and CDR2 is SASEGT. CDR3: CASKTGGNTEAFF. The CDR3 coding sequence is TGTGCCAGCAAGACAGGGGGAAATACTGAAGCTTTCTTT.

V gene TRBV7-9 combines with J gene TRBJ2-1; no clear D gene. V shed 2 bases and J shed 0 bases, with 8 bases lying between them. This CDR3 comprises 15 residues. Germline assignment: CDR1 SEHNR and CDR2 FQNEAQ (reference sequence). The DNA of the CDR3 is TGTGCCAGCAGCTTATTGGCGGCCTCCTACAATGAGCAGTTCTTC. Translation: CASSLLAASYNEQFF.

V is TRBV28 and J is TRBJ2-7, with D tentatively TRBD2 (6 bases). The CDR3 is 14 residues long. V was cut by 7 bases and J by 2 bases, with 15 bases left in between. Germline assignment: CDR1 MDHEN and CDR2 SYDVKM. The CDR3 loop is CASKSIRGAYEQYF. CDR3 sequence (DNA): TGTGCCAGCAAAAGTATTCGCGGGGCCTACGAGCAGTACTTC.

The chain combines TRBV27 with TRBJ2-3, with a tentative D call TRBD2 (6 bases). The V end was cut by 6 bases, the J end by 4 bases, with 17 bases between. Germline loops: CDR1 MNHEY, CDR2 SMNVEV (reference sequence). This CDR3 has 15 residues. The CDR3 sequence is CASRYGRASADTQYF. The CDR3 coding sequence is TGTGCCAGCAGATACGGGAGAGCAAGTGCAGATACGCAGTATTTT.

The J gene is TRBJ2-2, the V gene TRBV7-9; no clear D gene. The CDR3 consists of 18 residues. Germline values: CDR1 SEHNR, CDR2 FQNEAQ (reference sequence). Between the trimmed V and J ends, which lost 5 bases and 0 bases, there was a span of 19 bases. CDR3 loop: CASSAIASATANTGELFF. CDR3 bases: TGTGCCAGCAGCGCCATAGCTTCGGCTACCGCGAACACCGGGGAGCTGTTTTTT.

The genes are TRBV28 and TRBJ2-3; D perhaps matches TRBD2 (6 bases). Germline V gives CDR1 MDHEN, CDR2 SYDVKM. This CDR3 spans 14 amino acids. V was clipped by 7 bases and J by 3 bases, with 14 bases between them. The CDR3 sequence is CASKGLFRTDTQYF. CDR3 in DNA: TGTGCCAGCAAAGGACTATTTCGAACAGATACGCAGTATTTT.

Turning to this clone: Within the sample, other DNA sequences also encode this same CDR3. The chain is built from TRBV27 and TRBJ2-3; TRBD1 agrees at 11 bases. The CDR3 sequence is 16 residues long. Germline lookup yields CDR1 MNHEY and CDR2 SMNVEV (reference sequence). The trim removed 2 bases at V and 4 bases at J, leaving 5 bases unmatched. Here the CDR3 reads CASSLILGQGADTQYF. The CDR3 DNA follows: TGTGCCAGCAGTTTAATTCTGGGACAGGGGGCAGATACGCAGTATTTT.